This TCR beta chain was profiled in a study of Ad26.COV2.S vaccination and SARS-CoV-2 variants. Study details: By the intramuscular route, Ad26.COV2.S was given once, or twice 56 days apart.

Profiling relied on immunoSEQ multiplex PCR, and the TCRdb table lists in-frame clones only, not all of them. The sample shows a few hundred thousand clones, 89% of them seen only once. The treatment here: about 20 received Ad26.COV2.S at low or high dose, single or two shots; about 5 received placebo; per-sample allocation not given. Sampling was performed 63 days after the first vaccine or placebo injection. Germline trimming cut 5 bases from V and 3 bases from J; bases unmatched to any gene: 6. Germline CDR1 is SGHNT and CDR2 is YENEEA. This CDR3 is built from 14 residues. This receptor was taken from a person between 18 and 59 years old who received the Ad26.COV2.S COVID-19 vaccine or a placebo. V usage is TRBV11-3 and J usage is TRBJ1-2, with 7 bases matching TRBD1. The source was peripheral blood, collected in a trial of Ad26.COV2.S vaccine versus placebo. This CDR3 is CASSHTGVDYGYTF. CDR3 nucleotides: TGTGCCAGCAGCCATACAGGGGTAGACTATGGCTACACCTTC.